The source of this T cell receptor beta chain is a study of cytomegalovirus exposure and HLA in healthy donors listed by TCRdb under 2017. About the investigation overall: According to an earlier analysis of a few hundred of the donors, 150 million to 200 million T cells yielded roughly 110 million unique TCR beta sequences and approximately 280 Gb of sequence data. Roughly 300 gigabases of sequencing data and 78 million or so unique TCR sequences were included in an early release covering 550 to 650 HLA-typed donors. A later analysis re-examined previously published TCR beta repertoires from about 670 donors and added high-resolution HLA genotyping to investigate patterns of TCR occurrence. Rather than using new phenotypic data, the later analysis identified candidate immune exposures from TCR beta sequences and from how often those sequences occurred across donors. To decide whether each TCR beta V gene segment behaved as functional or pseudogenic, an earlier analysis of nearly 600 of the donors relied on high-throughput TCR beta sequencing. The study combined high-throughput TCR immunosequencing, statistical association of individual TCRs with disease status, and machine learning to predict cytomegalovirus infection status. In addition to the first cohort of 650 to 800 subjects, a separate validation cohort of about 120 different subjects was used. In a later genetic analysis, genome-wide SNP genotypes for about 55% of the roughly 670 donors were used, and that subset was treated as a discovery cohort. Across approximately 400 genotyped donors of the cohort, an average of roughly 200,000 unique TCR beta nucleotide sequences per donor were sequenced, and approximately 17% of those sequences were non-productive. The T cell repertoires of about 700 subjects were profiled by immunosequencing and related to cytomegalovirus serostatus. The number of typed donors differed by locus: roughly 620-630 for A, B, C, DRB1 and DQB1; about 520 for DQA1; roughly 600 for DPA1; and around 470 for DPB1. Because of strong linkage in the cohort, five DR-DQ haplotypes were treated as single units for association and clustering. Both class I and class II loci were covered by HLA typing, at four-digit resolution. The genetic ancestry cluster associated with self-reported Caucasian donors included 65% to 90% of the 398 genotyped donors. Donor age, sex, ethnicity and CMV serostatus were collected together with the repertoire data. The study aimed to test whether cataloging public T cell receptors could reveal signatures of past pathogen exposure. All discovery cohort repertoires had been generated using a single sequencing platform. On the study overall, not on this receptor specifically: According to a later analysis, most CMV-associated TCR beta chains appeared to be HLA-restricted, and the HLA associations seemed to be driven largely by CMV exposure. A total of around 150 TCR beta chains were listed by the study as associated with cytomegalovirus. When HLA alleles, especially DR and DQ, strongly co-occurred, TCR associations were difficult to assign to individual alleles. In vitro tests confirmed that a few of the cytomegalovirus-associated TCR beta chains recognize cytomegalovirus antigens. The sequencing pipeline was judged likely to have produced a cluster of highly shared sequence variants as a technical artifact. An association between a missense DCLRE1C variant and V-gene and J-gene trimming of TCR beta chains was found in a later genetic analysis and replicated in an independent cohort. Most TCR sequences were observed very rarely across donors, whereas some public TCRs were present in many individuals. In a later analysis, HLA-associated TCR beta chains were found to be more clonally expanded and to have lower generation probabilities than equally common non-associated chains. A later analysis reported that several top co-occurrence clusters appeared linked to parvovirus B19, influenza, CMV and Epstein-Barr virus. A later analysis associated 15,000 or so TCR beta sequences with specific HLA alleles at a false discovery rate of 0.05. According to a later genetic analysis, donors in an Asian-associated ancestry cluster had fewer N-insertions in productive TCRs than the approximately 610-donor mean. A further reported finding was that TCR beta sequences accurately predicted the HLA-A and HLA-B alleles for most subjects in the first cohort. Because HLA typing was missing for some donors at each locus, association tests included only the typed subset. Approximately 16 rarely observed V segments, including chromosome 9 orphons, were excluded from the earlier analysis of about 500 of the donors because counts were too low. Roughly uniform sequencing depth across donors was assumed in presence/absence analyses, although this assumption may not hold. In this cohort, only TCR beta chains were sequenced, and detectable features were limited by the absence of alpha or paired-chain data. The authors suggested that the approach could potentially be generalized to other disease states and immunological phenotypes. Correlated functional status among segregating V segments might reflect linkage disequilibrium, but an unknown experimental factor could not be ruled out. According to a later analysis, TCR association rates differed among HLA loci, with DRB1 alleles showing the most associated TCRs and HLA-C alleles showing the fewest. CMV serostatus was the only immune exposure information available for the cohort. The classifier was reported to diagnose cytomegalovirus status with high specificity and sensitivity in both the original cohort and the validation cohort. Some IMGT-functional V segments, including TRBV6-2 and TRBV6-3, could not be distinguished by the 87-base-pair reads and were therefore excluded. An earlier analysis of some 560 of the donors showed that most TCR beta V segments appeared in productive rearrangements either about 90% or about 30% of the time, which broadly matched IMGT annotations.

For CDR1 and CDR2, the germline V gene lists MDHEN and SYDVKM. Taken from cysteine to phenylalanine, the CDR3 has 14 residues. Solely the CDR3 DNA is kept, with 42 bases framed from the first base. At the junction V is shortened by 4 bases and J by 8 bases; bases outside the gene matches: 5. Libraries were built with the immunoSEQ multiplex PCR assay. For the multiplex PCR, a mixture combining 60 forward primers for TCR Vbeta segments and 13 reverse primers for TCR Jbeta segments was used. The CDR3 region of rearranged TCR beta genes was amplified from genomic DNA by a multiplex PCR assay. The amplified TCR beta libraries were sequenced on the Illumina HiSeq System as 87-base-pair reads. The study's processing was this. In a later analysis, 70 million to 95 million unique TCR beta chains were counted across the 666 repertoires, and around 11 million of these chains were shared by at least two donors. Raw reads were error-corrected and collapsed into unique sequences with a nearest-neighbor algorithm that merged closely related sequences to remove PCR and sequencing errors. To assign V, D and J gene segments, CDR3 sequences were aligned to IMGT reference sequences. For a sequence to be retained, at least a six-nucleotide match to both a V gene segment and a J gene segment was required. A rearrangement was called productive if the CDR3 had no stop codons and remained in frame with V and J, and every other rearrangement was called non-productive. Following IMGT convention, CDR3 was defined as the stretch from the second conserved V-encoded cysteine up to the conserved J-encoded phenylalanine. The earlier analysis of about 500 of the donors excluded sequences that lacked an unambiguous match to a single V gene segment. An earlier analysis of about 590 of the donors classified V segments as functional when productive rearrangements were above 56.7% and as segregating when the standard deviation between donors was above 5%. A statistical classification framework was built to diagnose cytomegalovirus status from the catalog of TCR beta chain sequences. In a later analysis, TCR nucleotide sequences were compared against IMGT/GENE-DB human TR gene sequences so that V and J genes could be assigned. In a later analysis, CDR3 sequences and most-parsimonious VDJ recombination scenarios were assigned using the TCRdist pipeline. In a later analysis, each TCR beta chain was defined by its CDR3 amino acid sequence together with its V-gene family, and reads without a unique V-gene family were excluded. As a way to deal with suspected cross-contamination and a sequencing artifact, a later analysis dropped approximately 570 nucleotide sequences that were highly shared and had low generation probability. A later analysis calculated a clonal expansion index for each public chain from normalized within-repertoire ranks of inferred template counts. A later analysis computed generation probabilities with a VDJ recombination model fitted to out-of-frame rearrangements, and checked the results against IGoR. In a later analysis, hypergeometric tests were used to score TCR-TCR, TCR-HLA and TCR-CMV co-occurrence, with a repertoire-size bias correction applied to TCR pairs. In a later analysis, false discovery rates were estimated by permuting HLA or CMV assignments 20 times. In a later analysis, co-occurring TCRs were grouped using DBSCAN, with TCRdist sequence similarity added in when clustering inside HLA-allele-positive subsets. Repertoires with fewer than 30,000 or more than 120,000 public chains were left out of co-occurrence clustering, as were five repertoires with anomalous nucleotide sharing. Held by TCRdb, this immuneACCESS table contains in-frame sequences only and omits some clones. Under half of the omission traces to an unresolved V gene where checked; the cause of the rest is unknown. The DNA was the basis for D and trimming; V, J and clone size are from that table. For this sample, the table gives about 120,000 clones. The top ten constitute approximately 1.6% of the sample.

Regarding this clone: What this receptor recognizes is not known.

The cohort consisted of approximately 690 healthy bone marrow donors. All cohort members were sampled while nominally healthy, although unrecorded immune exposures were likely present. The donor was CMV seropositive and belonged to the group of about 290 seropositive cohort members. Each donor provided a peripheral blood sample, and peripheral blood mononuclear cells were used for TCR beta sequencing. The Qiagen DNeasy Blood Extraction Kit was used to extract genomic DNA from the blood cell samples. The source is a woman in her 40s in good health and CMV-seropositive. The chain employs TRBV28 and TRBJ2-2, with 9 bases matching TRBD1. Sequenced sample: PBMCs. For the CDR3, the sequence is CASSWGTGRGELFF. The DNA sequence reads TGTGCCAGCAGTTGGGGGACAGGGCGGGGGGAGCTGTTTTTT.